This T cell receptor (beta chain) was recovered during a study of blood T cells in healthy people across ages. Using a J-beta primer mix together with a sample-barcoded 5' primer, a second PCR was run for about 6 to 11 cycles. TCRdb ran MiXCR on the 5' RACE reads and lists one entry per CDR3 protein. The repertoire includes over 1.5 million distinct CDR3 sequences, about 50% of them detected once, and approximately 2.1% sits in the top ten. Deletions cut 2 bases from V and 5 bases from J, with 21 bases between. Germline CDR1 and CDR2: MNHNS and SASEGT. The CDR3 loop spans 17 amino acids. The V call is TRBV6-1, the J call TRBJ2-5; a weak D match, TRBD2 (5 bases). Sample: blood. This TCR derives from a woman between 40 and 50 years old in good health. In DNA form, the CDR3 reads TGTGCCAGCAGTGAATCGGCTCGTAGGAGAGGGCCGGAGACCCAGTACTTC. It translates to CASSESARRRGPETQYF.